These T cell receptor beta chains were read from a single sample in a study of CD8 T cells in ankylosing spondylitis. TCRdb processed the 5' RACE reads anew with MiXCR; each CDR3 protein has one entry. Among more than 650,000 distinct CDR3 sequences listed, about 11% were seen once. The specimen was blood, either unsorted or a sorted T cell fraction (not recorded which). The receptor source for this set is a male donor with ankylosing spondylitis. Both conserved end residues are part of each CDR3. The D gene is left open where the match is weak. The size of a clone is reported for some rows only, either as once, few or many, or as a class for expanded clones.

V	size	J	D	CDR3	DNA
TRBV18	few	TRBJ2-1	TRBD1	CASRRWGTGGQRSSYNEQFF	TGTGCCAGCCGCCGATGGGGGACAGGGGGCCAAAGGAGCTCCTACAATGAGCAGTTCTTC
TRBV12-3/TRBV12-4	many	TRBJ2-3	NA	CASSPGGQYTDTQYF	TGTGCCAGCAGTCCCGGGGGACAGTACACAGATACGCAGTATTTT
TRBV9	NA	TRBJ1-1	NA	CASSARFRNTEAFF	TGTGCCAGCAGCGCCCGGTTTAGGAACACTGAAGCTTTCTTT
TRBV12-3/TRBV12-4	few	TRBJ2-5	TRBD2	CASARGAGAQETQYF	TGTGCCAGCGCTCGTGGGGCGGGAGCACAGGAGACCCAGTACTTC
TRBV7-2	NA	TRBJ1-2	TRBD1	CASSSTRDSSNYGYTF	TGTGCCAGCAGCTCCACTCGGGACAGCTCTAACTATGGCTACACCTTC
TRBV5-4	few	TRBJ2-3	NA	CASTNRENTDTQYF	TGTGCCAGCACTAATAGGGAGAACACAGATACGCAGTATTTT
TRBV7-2	NA	TRBJ1-3	NA	CASSEVGNTIYF	TGTGCCAGCAGCGAAGTTGGAAACACCATATATTTT
TRBV4-3	NA	TRBJ1-2	NA	CASSQKPGQSLYGYTF	TGCGCCAGCAGCCAAAAACCCGGACAGTCGCTCTATGGCTACACCTTC
TRBV7-2	few	TRBJ2-1	TRBD2	CASSPTGTSIFF	TGTGCCAGCAGCCCCACCGGGACTAGCATCTTCTTC
TRBV5-1	many	TRBJ2-3	NA	CASSPRNDYTQYF	TGCGCCAGCAGCCCTAGAAATGACTACACGCAGTATTTT
TRBV7-9	many	TRBJ2-7	NA	CASSLGSDTYEQYF	TGTGCCAGCAGCTTAGGGTCGGATACCTACGAGCAGTACTTC
TRBV6-2/TRBV6-3	many	TRBJ2-7	NA	CASSWDISYEQYF	TGTGCCAGCAGTTGGGACATTTCCTACGAGCAGTACTTC
TRBV20-1	few	TRBJ1-4	NA	CSARPSVGLEKLFF	TGCAGTGCTAGACCCTCCGTAGGGTTGGAAAAACTGTTTTTT
TRBV29-1	many	TRBJ1-2	NA	CTAEYRGDYGYTF	TGCACCGCGGAGTATCGGGGTGACTATGGCTACACCTTC
TRBV20-1	few	TRBJ2-5	NA	CSARPSAGPETQYF	TGCAGTGCTAGGCCCTCGGCGGGCCCAGAGACCCAGTACTTC
TRBV9	few	TRBJ2-5	TRBD2	CASSVAAGGETQYF	TGTGCCAGCAGCGTAGCGGCGGGAGGAGAGACCCAGTACTTC
TRBV20-1	few	TRBJ2-7	TRBD1	CSAREGATGSYEQYF	TGCAGTGCTAGAGAGGGGGCGACAGGGTCCTACGAGCAGTACTTC
TRBV29-1	NA	TRBJ1-1	NA	CSVGGWITEAFF	TGCAGCGTAGGGGGATGGATCACTGAAGCTTTCTTT
TRBV28	NA	TRBJ1-1	NA	CASTRFPRSRGVGTEAFF	TGTGCCAGCACTAGATTCCCACGAAGTAGGGGGGTCGGTACTGAAGCTTTCTTT
TRBV20-1	NA	TRBJ1-6	NA	CSASGDSPLHF	TGCAGTGCTAGTGGGGATTCACCCCTCCACTTT
TRBV5-1	few	TRBJ2-5	NA	CASSPQVTTGPETQYF	TGCGCCAGCAGCCCCCAGGTGACGACAGGACCAGAGACCCAGTACTTC
TRBV4-3	many	TRBJ1-1	NA	CASSREGNTEAFF	TGCGCCAGCAGCCGAGAGGGGAACACTGAAGCTTTCTTT
TRBV20-1	many	TRBJ1-1	TRBD1	CSVSQGASEAFF	TGCAGTGTTTCGCAGGGGGCGTCTGAAGCTTTCTTT
TRBV7-2	NA	TRBJ2-1	NA	CASSSGFHSDEQFF	TGTGCCAGCAGCTCCGGATTCCATTCGGATGAGCAGTTCTTC
TRBV20-1	NA	TRBJ2-7	TRBD2	CSASSRLAGEHEQYF	TGCAGTGCTAGCTCGCGGCTAGCGGGAGAACACGAGCAGTACTTC
TRBV4-3	few	TRBJ2-5	NA	CASSRGGPSYQETQYF	TGCGCCAGCAGTCGAGGGGGACCTTCGTACCAAGAGACCCAGTACTTC
TRBV6-2/TRBV6-3	NA	TRBJ2-5	TRBD1	CASSYQLTGGWTQYF	TGTGCCAGCAGTTACCAGCTTACAGGGGGATGGACCCAGTACTTC
TRBV7-2	few	TRBJ1-2	NA	CASSRQPRYGYTF	TGTGCCAGCAGCAGACAGCCGCGATATGGCTACACCTTC
TRBV5-1	few	TRBJ2-7	NA	CASSLSRNSYEQYF	TGTGCCAGCAGCTTGAGCCGGAATTCCTACGAGCAGTACTTC
TRBV28	many	TRBJ1-1	NA	CASSLTLLNTEAFF	TGTGCCAGCAGTTTAACCCTCCTGAACACTGAAGCTTTCTTT
TRBV7-2	few	TRBJ2-7	NA	CASSLLGRELSYEQYF	TGTGCCAGCAGCTTACTGGGCAGGGAGCTATCCTACGAGCAGTACTTC
TRBV4-3	few	TRBJ2-3	TRBD2	CASSQSSGRTDTQYF	TGCGCCAGCAGCCAATCTAGCGGGAGGACAGATACGCAGTATTTT
TRBV7-9	few	TRBJ2-4	NA	CASSPGTGVQYF	TGTGCCAGCAGCCCGGGGACGGGCGTTCAGTACTTC
TRBV27	NA	TRBJ2-5	NA	CASIPRRGAETQYF	TGTGCCAGCATTCCCCGTAGGGGGGCAGAGACCCAGTACTTC
TRBV6-1	NA	TRBJ2-2	NA	CASSLTIPNTGELFF	TGTGCCAGCAGCCTGACTATCCCGAACACCGGGGAGCTGTTTTTT
TRBV7-8	NA	TRBJ2-1	TRBD2	CASSLLSGGTFSYNEQFF	TGTGCCAGCAGCTTACTTAGCGGGGGGACTTTCTCCTACAATGAGCAGTTCTTC
TRBV12-3/TRBV12-4	NA	TRBJ1-1	NA	CASIRENTEAFF	TGTGCCAGCATCAGGGAGAACACTGAAGCTTTCTTT
TRBV7-2	many	TRBJ2-3	TRBD1	CASSFAGTGFGDTQYF	TGTGCCAGCAGCTTTGCCGGGACAGGGTTTGGAGATACGCAGTATTTT
TRBV5-1	many	TRBJ1-1	NA	CASSKGRNTEAFF	TGCGCCAGTTCAAAGGGGAGGAACACTGAAGCTTTCTTT
TRBV11-1	NA	TRBJ2-4	TRBD1	CASSPGQGIAKNIQYF	TGTGCCAGCAGCCCGGGACAGGGGATAGCCAAAAACATTCAGTACTTC
TRBV6-2/TRBV6-3	NA	TRBJ2-7	TRBD1	CASKDRGRNEQYF	TGTGCCAGCAAGGACAGGGGGCGAAACGAGCAGTACTTC
TRBV20-1	many	TRBJ2-1	NA	CSASIKRNEQFF	TGCAGTGCTAGTATAAAGCGGAATGAGCAGTTCTTC
TRBV15	many	TRBJ1-3	NA	CATRPQLYSGNTIYF	TGTGCCACCAGACCCCAACTTTACTCTGGAAACACCATATATTTT
TRBV29-1	many	TRBJ2-1	TRBD2	CSLGLSGTYNEQFF	TGCAGCCTCGGGTTGAGCGGGACCTACAATGAGCAGTTCTTC
TRBV3-1	few	TRBJ1-2	NA	CASSQDVEYGYTF	TGTGCCAGCAGCCAAGATGTCGAGTACGGCTACACCTTC
TRBV29-1	few	TRBJ1-1	NA	CSVEDFDRRVHTEAFF	TGCAGCGTTGAAGATTTCGATCGCAGGGTACATACTGAAGCTTTCTTT
TRBV30	few	TRBJ2-4	NA	CAWSSEGGIQYF	TGTGCCTGGAGTTCCGAGGGGGGCATTCAGTACTTC
TRBV15	NA	TRBJ2-7	NA	CATSRIAEWGGEQYF	TGTGCCACCAGCAGGATCGCAGAATGGGGAGGCGAGCAGTACTTC